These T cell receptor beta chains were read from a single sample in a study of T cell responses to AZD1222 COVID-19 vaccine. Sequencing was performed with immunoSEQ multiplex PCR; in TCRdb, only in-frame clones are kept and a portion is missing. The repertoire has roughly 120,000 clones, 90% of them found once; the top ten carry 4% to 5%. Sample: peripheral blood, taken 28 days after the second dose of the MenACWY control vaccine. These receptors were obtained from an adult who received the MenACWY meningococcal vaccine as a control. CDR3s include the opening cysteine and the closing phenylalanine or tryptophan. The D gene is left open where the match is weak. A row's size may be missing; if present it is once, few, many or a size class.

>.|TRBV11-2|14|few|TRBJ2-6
CASSLVFGANVLTF
TGTGCCAGCAGCTTAGTCTTCGGGGCCAACGTCCTGACTTTC
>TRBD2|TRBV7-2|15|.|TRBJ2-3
CASSLIAGGTDTQYF
TGTGCCAGCAGCTTAATAGCGGGAGGGACAGATACGCAGTATTTT
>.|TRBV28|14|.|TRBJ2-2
CASSLFTNTGELFF
TGTGCCAGCAGTTTGTTCACGAACACCGGGGAGCTGTTTTTT
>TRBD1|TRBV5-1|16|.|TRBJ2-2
CASSLRGTGLTGELFF
TGCGCCAGCAGCCTTCGTGGGACAGGGCTAACCGGGGAGCTGTTTTTT
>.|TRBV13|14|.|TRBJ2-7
CASSLTGGDYEQYF
TGTGCCAGCAGCTTAACAGGGGGGGACTACGAGCAGTACTTC
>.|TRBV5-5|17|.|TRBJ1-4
CASSFRTLGSTNEKLFF
TGTGCCAGCAGCTTCCGGACCCTGGGCTCGACTAATGAAAAACTGTTTTTT
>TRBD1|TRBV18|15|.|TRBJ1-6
CASSPLGTGDSPLHF
TGTGCCAGCTCACCATTGGGGACAGGGGATTCACCCCTCCACTTT
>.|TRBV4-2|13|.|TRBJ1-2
CASRGGENYGYTF
TGTGCCAGCAGAGGAGGGGAGAACTATGGCTACACCTTC
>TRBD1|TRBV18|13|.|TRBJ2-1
CASSPAGGNEQFF
TGTGCCAGCTCACCAGCAGGGGGCAATGAGCAGTTCTTC
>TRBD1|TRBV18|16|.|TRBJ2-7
CASSRMGQGSTYEQYF
TGTGCCAGCTCACGGATGGGACAGGGATCTACCTACGAGCAGTACTTC
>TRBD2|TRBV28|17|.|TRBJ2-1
CASSLRRLAGLYNEQFF
TGTGCCAGCAGTTTACGGAGACTAGCGGGACTATACAATGAGCAGTTCTTC
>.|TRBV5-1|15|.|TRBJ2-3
CASSLAGTSTDTQYF
TGCGCCAGCAGCTTGGCCGGGACTAGCACAGATACGCAGTATTTT
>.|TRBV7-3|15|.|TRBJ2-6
CASSFQGSGANVLTF
TGTGCCAGCAGCTTTCAGGGCTCTGGGGCCAACGTCCTGACTTTC
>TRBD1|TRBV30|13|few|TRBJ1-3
CAWSGTGGNTIYF
TGTGCCTGGTCCGGGACAGGCGGAAACACCATATATTTT
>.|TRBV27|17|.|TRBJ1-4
CASSLYSGSATNEKLFF
TGTGCCAGCAGTTTATACTCGGGGTCGGCAACTAATGAAAAACTGTTTTTT
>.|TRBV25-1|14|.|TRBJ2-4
CASSPVATKNIQYF
TGTGCCAGCAGCCCTGTGGCGACCAAAAACATTCAGTACTTC
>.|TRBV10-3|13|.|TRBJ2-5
CAINRDNEETQYF
TGTGCCATCAACCGGGACAACGAAGAGACCCAGTACTTC
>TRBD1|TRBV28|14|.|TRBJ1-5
CATGTDQNYQPQHF
TGTGCCACCGGGACAGACCAAAATTATCAGCCCCAGCATTTT
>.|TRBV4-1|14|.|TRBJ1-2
CASSQAGQVYGYTF
TGCGCCAGCAGCCAAGCCGGTCAGGTCTATGGCTACACCTTC
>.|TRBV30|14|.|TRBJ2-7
CAWSVRQRTYEQYF
TGTGCCTGGAGTGTGAGACAGAGAACCTACGAGCAGTACTTC
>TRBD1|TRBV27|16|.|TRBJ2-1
CASSLFTGVLLNEQFF
TGTGCCAGCAGTTTATTTACAGGGGTCCTACTCAATGAGCAGTTCTTC
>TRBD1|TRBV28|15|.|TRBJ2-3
CASSPHRGLGDTQYF
TGTGCCAGCAGTCCGCACAGGGGGCTGGGAGATACGCAGTATTTT